One and the same sample provided the 6 T cell receptor beta chains below, sequenced in a study of blood T cells in healthy people across ages. For the second PCR, which ran for roughly 7 to 11 cycles, a sample-barcoded 5' primer and a J-beta primer mix were used. TCRdb re-called the 5' RACE reads with MiXCR, one entry per CDR3 protein. Among some 750,000 distinct CDR3 sequences listed, about a fifth were seen once. What was sequenced was blood. The receptors originated from a man in his 70s in good health.

The chain carries TRBV6-5 and TRBJ1-4; D unclear. The germline V gene encodes CDR1 MNHEY and CDR2 SVGAGI. Trimming removed 2 bases from V and 8 bases from J, with 24 bases in between. The length of the CDR3 is 18 residues. In nucleotides, the CDR3 is TGTGCCAGCAGTTACGCGGGGAAGGGCCTCAACCTTGGGGAAAAACTGTTTTTT. Translation: CASSYAGKGLNLGEKLFF.

Here the CDR3 DNA reads TGTGCCATCAGTGAGCAGGGTTTGTCGCCAAATTCACCCCTCCACTTT. Protein sequence: CAISEQGLSPNSPLHF. The chain carries TRBV10-3 and TRBJ1-6, with D possibly TRBD1 on 5 matching bases. The CDR3 runs to 16 residues. Between the trimmed V and J ends, which lost 2 bases and 7 bases, there was a span of 15 bases. The germline V gene has CDR1 ENHRY and CDR2 SYGVKD.

This clonotype was picked up many times. J is TRBJ1-2 and V is TRBV28, with TRBD1 identical over 7 bases. CDR3 length equals 12 residues. Germline trimming cut 8 bases from V and 4 bases from J; bases unmatched to any gene: 4. Germline loops: CDR1 MDHEN, CDR2 SYDVKM. CDR3 nucleotides: TGTGCCAGCTCCGGGACAGTCTATGGCTACACCTTC. Encoded protein: CASSGTVYGYTF.

This chain links TRBV9 with TRBJ2-1; D is possibly TRBD1 or TRBD2 (5 bases each). From germline, CDR1 is SGDLS and CDR2 YYNGEE. With 3 bases removed from V and 2 bases from J, the gap between germline ends came to 12 bases. The CDR3 extends over 15 amino acids. CDR3 loop: CASSGGLATYNEQFF. DNA for the CDR3: TGTGCCAGCAGCGGGGGCCTAGCCACCTACAATGAGCAGTTCTTC.

This clonotype was recorded a few times. The rearrangement links TRBV7-3 to TRBJ2-2; D may be TRBD2 (5 bases). Trimming left V 5 bases short and J 4 bases short, with 17 bases between. The CDR3 contains 16 residues. Looked up from germline, CDR1 is SGHTA and CDR2 is FQGTGA. The CDR3 bases are TGTGCCAGCAGCCCTAAGCGGAACTTTGCCACCGGGGAGCTGTTTTTT. This translates into CASSPKRNFATGELFF.

CDR3 residues: CSASGTGGPLSYEQYF. CDR3 sequence (DNA): TGCAGTGCTTCCGGGACAGGGGGCCCCCTCTCCTACGAGCAGTACTTC. The rearrangement joins TRBV20-1 to TRBJ2-5; 12 bases map to TRBD1. The J call is uncertain, as TRBJ2-7 better fits the DNA end. The length of the CDR3 is 16 residues. The germline V gene encodes CDR1 DFQATT and CDR2 SNEGSKA (reference sequence).